The following is a TCR beta chain sequence with its context. The data were obtained in a study of T cell repertoires in cytomegalovirus infection. This CDR3 is built from 14 residues. Germline CDR1 is KGHDR and CDR2 is SFDVKD. Trimming left V 9 bases short and J 5 bases short, with 16 bases between. From the reads, TCRdb called clonotypes with MiXCR, one entry per CDR3 protein. Of about 530,000 distinct CDR3 sequences detected, roughly 29% appear once; the ten largest clones hold about 13%. The chain couples TRBV24-1 to TRBJ2-1, with D possibly matching TRBD2 (5 bases). This TCR was recovered from a human donor in good health (CMV status not recorded). Some clones in this sample may be carry-over from other donors' samples. The sample comprised PBMCs. CDR3 bases: TGTGCCACCGGAGGACCCCGGGGTCACAATGAGCAGTTCTTC. Translated, it gives CATGGPRGHNEQFF.